The next 2 T cell receptor beta chains were all read from a single sample in a study of T cell responses to AZD1222 COVID-19 vaccine. The protocol was immunoSEQ multiplex PCR, while the TCRdb copy is restricted to in-frame clones and leaves out a portion. The sample has over 150,000 clones, approximately 87% seen once; the top ten hold more than 5.5%. The sequences come from peripheral blood, collected on day 0 of MenACWY control vaccination. The receptors were sampled from an adult in good health.

The CDR3 is CSASTGLITDTQYF. CDR3 in DNA: TGCAGTGCTAGTACGGGACTCATCACAGATACGCAGTATTTT. The genes are TRBV20-1 and TRBJ2-3; tentative D call: TRBD2 (6 bases). Germline lookup yields CDR1 DFQATT and CDR2 SNEGSKA (reference sequence). CDR3 length: 14 residues. The V and J ends lost 3 bases and 2 bases respectively, with 12 bases between them.

In this sample, this clone turned up a few times. The chain carries TRBV29-1 and TRBJ1-2; 7 bases match TRBD1. V gave up 5 bases and J gave up 6 bases; unmatched junction bases: 9. This CDR3 spans 13 amino acids. Germline CDR1 and CDR2: SQVTM and ANQGSEA. The CDR3 sequence: CSVSYRQGNGYTF. The CDR3 DNA follows: TGCAGCGTTTCGTACCGACAGGGAAATGGCTACACCTTC.